The clone carrying this T cell receptor (beta chain) was seen a handful of times. Its cognate antigen is unknown. The whole isolated RNA underwent reverse transcription, so sequencing captured expressed TCRB transcripts. Profiling relied on immunoSEQ multiplex PCR, and the TCRdb table lists in-frame clones only, not all of them. The data show fewer than 650,000 clones, about 16% seen once. The data derive from a study of beta chain features in type 1 diabetes. Study-level points and caveats: Cells carrying high TCR expression could end up over-represented when cDNA is sequenced.

V was shortened by 5 bases and J by 1 base, with 8 bases between the two germline ends. Per germline, CDR1 SNHLY and CDR2 FYNNEI. CDR3 length equals 13 residues. Blood was collected once per donor into heparin, averaging approximately 0.11 L. Cell sorting via CD45RO/CCR7/CD25/CD127/CD95/CD27 was performed to obtain CD4+ naive, central memory, regulatory and stem cell-like memory cells. This rearrangement joins TRBV2 to TRBJ1-2; weak D call: TRBD1 (6 bases). The TCR was taken from a man aged 18 to 30 in good health. Sequencing was done on a sample of naive CD4+ T cells from blood. CDR3 sequence (DNA): TGTGCCAGCAGTTCACAGGGTAACTATGGCTACACCTTC. Its protein is CASSSQGNYGYTF.